These T cell receptor beta chains were read from a single sample in a study of OX40 agonist ivuxolimab in advanced cancers. Clones were sequenced by immunoSEQ multiplex PCR, and TCRdb holds only the in-frame ones, with some missing. The sample yields about 66,000 clones, 85% to 90% seen once. The sequences come from CD4+ or CD8+ T cells sorted from blood, collected in a trial of the OX40 agonist ivuxolimab. The receptors stem from an adult with an advanced solid tumor such as melanoma, head and neck, liver or kidney cancer. Both conserved end residues are part of each CDR3. D genes are given only for firm matches. Size values are once, few and many counts, or a class for expanded clones, and some rows have none.

V: TRBV7-2; D: -; J: TRBJ1-5; size: -; CDR3: CASSSGVVGTQHF; DNA: TGTGCCAGCAGCTCAGGGGTTGTGGGGACCCAGCATTTT
V: TRBV9; D: -; J: TRBJ2-2; size: few; CDR3: CASSVSLQGASTGELFF; DNA: TGTGCCAGCAGCGTCTCGTTACAGGGTGCCTCGACCGGGGAGCTGTTTTTT
V: TRBV5-4; D: TRBD1; J: TRBJ1-2; size: -; CDR3: CASSLGGQGPYGYTF; DNA: TGTGCCAGCAGCTTGGGGGGACAGGGCCCCTATGGCTACACCTTC
V: TRBV7-9; D: -; J: TRBJ1-2; size: -; CDR3: CASSQGPFRNYGYTF; DNA: TGTGCCAGCAGCCAAGGCCCTTTTCGGAACTATGGCTACACCTTC
V: TRBV5-6; D: -; J: TRBJ1-2; size: -; CDR3: CASSLVGRAYGYTF; DNA: TGTGCCAGCAGCTTGGTGGGCCGCGCTTATGGCTACACCTTC
V: TRBV19; D: -; J: TRBJ1-5; size: -; CDR3: CASSIQGTDQPQHF; DNA: TGTGCCAGTAGTATTCAGGGGACGGATCAGCCCCAGCATTTT
V: TRBV6-5; D: -; J: TRBJ2-7; size: -; CDR3: CASSNGNEQYF; DNA: TGTGCCAGCAGTAACGGTAACGAGCAGTACTTC
V: TRBV15; D: -; J: TRBJ1-2; size: -; CDR3: CATSRGTQHGYTF; DNA: TGTGCCACCAGCAGAGGAACGCAGCATGGCTACACCTTC
V: TRBV9; D: TRBD1; J: TRBJ1-2; size: -; CDR3: CASSEWTGDYGYTF; DNA: TGTGCCAGCAGCGAGTGGACAGGCGACTATGGCTACACCTTC
V: TRBV5-1; D: TRBD1; J: TRBJ1-2; size: once; CDR3: CASSSGDSYGYTF; DNA: TGCGCCAGCAGCTCCGGGGACAGCTATGGCTACACCTTC
V: TRBV4-2; D: -; J: TRBJ1-6; size: few; CDR3: CASSQDPLLGSPLHF; DNA: TGTGCCAGCAGCCAAGACCCTCTATTGGGCTCACCCCTCCACTTT
V: TRBV5-1; D: TRBD1; J: TRBJ1-1; size: -; CDR3: CASSQDRAITEAFF; DNA: TGCGCCAGCAGCCAGGACAGGGCCATCACTGAAGCTTTCTTT
V: TRBV11-2; D: TRBD1; J: TRBJ1-1; size: -; CDR3: CASSEQTGFMNTEAFF; DNA: TGTGCCAGCAGCGAACAGACAGGGTTCATGAACACTGAAGCTTTCTTT
V: TRBV9; D: -; J: TRBJ2-2; size: -; CDR3: CASSKKGPDTGELFF; DNA: TGTGCCAGCAGCAAAAAGGGACCCGACACCGGGGAGCTGTTTTTT
V: TRBV19; D: TRBD1; J: TRBJ2-3; size: -; CDR3: CASSSGQGVTDTQYF; DNA: TGTGCCAGTAGTTCGGGACAGGGGGTCACAGATACGCAGTATTTT
V: TRBV4-3; D: -; J: TRBJ2-3; size: -; CDR3: CASSQVAGGADTQYF; DNA: TGCGCCAGCAGCCAAGTAGCCGGGGGCGCAGATACGCAGTATTTT
V: TRBV5-4; D: -; J: TRBJ2-2; size: few; CDR3: CASSFDIANTGELFF; DNA: TGTGCCAGCAGCTTTGACATAGCGAACACCGGGGAGCTGTTTTTT
V: TRBV5-4; D: -; J: TRBJ1-2; size: -; CDR3: CASSPGQSRNYGYTF; DNA: TGTGCCAGCAGCCCAGGACAGTCCAGAAACTATGGCTACACCTTC
V: TRBV4-1; D: TRBD1; J: TRBJ1-1; size: -; CDR3: CASSPGGRSLNTEAFF; DNA: TGCGCCAGCAGCCCAGGGGGCAGGTCCTTGAACACTGAAGCTTTCTTT
V: TRBV7-8; D: -; J: TRBJ2-7; size: -; CDR3: CASSRWPDSYEQYF; DNA: TGTGCCAGCAGCCGCTGGCCGGATTCCTACGAGCAGTACTTC